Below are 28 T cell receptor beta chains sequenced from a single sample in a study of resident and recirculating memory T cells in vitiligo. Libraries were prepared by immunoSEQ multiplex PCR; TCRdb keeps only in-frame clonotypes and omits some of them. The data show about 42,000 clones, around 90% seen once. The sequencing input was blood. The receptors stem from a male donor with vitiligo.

In DNA, the CDR3 is TGTGCCAGCACTAACGACAGGTTCTCTGGAAACACCATATATTTT. It is translated as CASTNDRFSGNTIYF. This sequence joins TRBV6-5 and TRBJ1-3, with a tentative D call TRBD1 (6 bases). Trimming shortened V by 7 bases and J by 0 bases, and 13 bases separated the two germline ends. This CDR3 is built from 15 residues. Germline assignment: CDR1 MNHEY and CDR2 SVGAGI.

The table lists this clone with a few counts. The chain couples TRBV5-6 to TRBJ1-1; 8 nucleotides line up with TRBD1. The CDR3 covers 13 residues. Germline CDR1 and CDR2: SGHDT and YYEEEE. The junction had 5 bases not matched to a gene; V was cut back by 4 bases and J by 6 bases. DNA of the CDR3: TGTGCCAGCAGCCGACAGGGGAGCTCTGAAGCTTTCTTT. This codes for CASSRQGSSEAFF.

The CDR3 DNA is TGTGCCAGTAGTAGCACCAGGGGCCCGAGCTCCTATAATTCACCCCTCCACTTT. Translation: CASSSTRGPSSYNSPLHF. The chain combines TRBV19 with TRBJ1-6; TRBD1 might be the D (6 bases). This CDR3 spans 18 amino acids. Trimming shortened V by 4 bases and J by 0 bases, and 16 bases separated the two germline ends. Germline loops: CDR1 LNHDA, CDR2 SQIVND (reference sequence).

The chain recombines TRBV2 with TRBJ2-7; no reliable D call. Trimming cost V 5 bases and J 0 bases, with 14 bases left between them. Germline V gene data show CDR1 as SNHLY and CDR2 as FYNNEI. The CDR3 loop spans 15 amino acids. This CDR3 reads CASSSRLPSSYEQYF. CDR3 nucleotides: TGTGCCAGCAGTAGTAGACTCCCTAGCTCCTACGAGCAGTACTTC. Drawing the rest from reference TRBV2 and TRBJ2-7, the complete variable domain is EPEVTQTPSHQVTQMGQEVILRCVPISNHLYFYWYRQILGQKVEFLVSFYNNEISEKSEIFDDQFSVERPDGSNFTLKIRSTKLEDSAMYFCASSSRLPSSYEQYFGPGTRLTVT.

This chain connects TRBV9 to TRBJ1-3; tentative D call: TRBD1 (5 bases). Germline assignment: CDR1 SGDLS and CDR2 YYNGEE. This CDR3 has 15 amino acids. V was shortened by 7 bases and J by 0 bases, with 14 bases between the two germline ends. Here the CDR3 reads CASGRDPSSGNTIYF. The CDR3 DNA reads TGTGCCAGCGGGAGGGACCCCAGCTCTGGAAACACCATATATTTT.

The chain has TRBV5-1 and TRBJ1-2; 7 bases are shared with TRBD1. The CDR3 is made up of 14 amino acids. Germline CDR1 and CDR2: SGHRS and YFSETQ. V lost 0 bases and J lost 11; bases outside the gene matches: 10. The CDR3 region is CASSLAITGELYTF. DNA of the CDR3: TGCGCCAGCAGCTTGGCCATAACAGGGGAACTTTACACCTTC. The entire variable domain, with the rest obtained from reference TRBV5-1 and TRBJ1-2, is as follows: KAGVTQTPRYLIKTRGQQVTLSCSPISGHRSVSWYQQTPGQGLQFLFEYFSETQRNKGNFPGRFSGRQFSNSRSEMNVSTLELGDSALYLCASSLAITGELYTFGSGTRLTVV.

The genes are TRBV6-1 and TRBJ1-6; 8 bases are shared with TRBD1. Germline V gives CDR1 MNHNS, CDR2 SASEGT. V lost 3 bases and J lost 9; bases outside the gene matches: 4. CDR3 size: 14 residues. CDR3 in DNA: TGTGCCAGCAGTGACGGGACAGGTCCTTCACCCCTCCACTTT. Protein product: CASSDGTGPSPLHF.

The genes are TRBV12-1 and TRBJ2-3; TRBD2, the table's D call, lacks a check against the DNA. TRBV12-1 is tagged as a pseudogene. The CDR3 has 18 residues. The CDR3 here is CASSFVASGGANIHTQYF. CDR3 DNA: TGTGCCAGCAGCTTTGTTGCTAGCGGGGGGGCAAATATTCATACGCAGTATTTT.

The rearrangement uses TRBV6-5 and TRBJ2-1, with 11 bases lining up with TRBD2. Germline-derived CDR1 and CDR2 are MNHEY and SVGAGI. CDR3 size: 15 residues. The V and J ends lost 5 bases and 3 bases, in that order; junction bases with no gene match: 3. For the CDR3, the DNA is TGTGCCAGCAGTCTGACTAGCGGGAACTACAATGAGCAGTTCTTC. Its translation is CASSLTSGNYNEQFF.

The CDR3 DNA sequence: TGTGCCAGCAGTTGGGCCACCGCCTACGAGCAGTACTTC. This translates into CASSWATAYEQYF. The J gene is TRBJ2-7, the V gene TRBV6-6; D is uncertain. The CDR3 consists of 13 residues. CDR1 and CDR2 (germline): MNHNY, SVGAGI (reference sequence). Trimming stripped 4 bases from V and 2 bases from J, with 9 bases between.

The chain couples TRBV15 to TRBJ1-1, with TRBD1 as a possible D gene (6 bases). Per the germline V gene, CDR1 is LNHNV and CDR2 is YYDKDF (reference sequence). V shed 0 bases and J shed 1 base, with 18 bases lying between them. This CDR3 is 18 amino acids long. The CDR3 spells CATSRDFRQEAWNTEAFF. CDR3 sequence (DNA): TGTGCCACCAGCAGAGACTTCCGACAGGAAGCCTGGAACACTGAAGCTTTCTTT.

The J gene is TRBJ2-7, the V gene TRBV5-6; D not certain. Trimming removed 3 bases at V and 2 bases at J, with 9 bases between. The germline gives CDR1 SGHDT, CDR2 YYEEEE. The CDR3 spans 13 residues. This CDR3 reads CASSSGPTYEQYF. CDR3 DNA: TGTGCCAGCAGCTCTGGGCCTACCTACGAGCAGTACTTC.

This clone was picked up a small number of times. The CDR3 here is CASMTGQGINGYTF. DNA of the CDR3: TGTGCCAGCATGACGGGACAGGGGATTAATGGCTACACCTTC. This chain connects TRBV2 to TRBJ1-2; 10 bases match TRBD1. Germline-derived CDR1 and CDR2 are SNHLY and FYNNEI. Trimming took 7 bases from V and 6 from J; bases not matched to a gene: 8. This CDR3 contains 14 residues.

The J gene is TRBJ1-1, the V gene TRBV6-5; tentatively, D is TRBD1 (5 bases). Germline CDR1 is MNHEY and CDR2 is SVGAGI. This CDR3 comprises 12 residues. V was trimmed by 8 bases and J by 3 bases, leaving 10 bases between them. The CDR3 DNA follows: TGTGCCAGCGTAAAGGGGTACACTGAAGCTTTCTTT. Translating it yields CASVKGYTEAFF.

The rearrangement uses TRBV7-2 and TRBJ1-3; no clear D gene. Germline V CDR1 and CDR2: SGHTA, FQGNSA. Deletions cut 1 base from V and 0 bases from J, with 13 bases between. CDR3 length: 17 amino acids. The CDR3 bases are TGTGCCAGCAGCTTAGTGCCAGGCACCAGCTCTGGAAACACCATATATTTT. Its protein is CASSLVPGTSSGNTIYF.

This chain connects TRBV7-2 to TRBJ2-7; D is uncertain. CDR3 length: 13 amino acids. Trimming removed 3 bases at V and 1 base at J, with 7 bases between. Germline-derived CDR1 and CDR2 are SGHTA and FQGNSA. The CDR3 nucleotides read TGTGCCAGCAGCTTGACACAGTCCTACGAGCAGTACTTC. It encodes CASSLTQSYEQYF.

The chain's CDR3 is CAELWGDGYTF. Here the CDR3 DNA reads TGTGCGGAGCTCTGGGGGGATGGCTACACCTTC. J is TRBJ1-2 and V is TRBV7-9; tentative D call: TRBD1 (5 bases). The germline gives CDR1 SEHNR, CDR2 FQNEAQ (reference sequence). The CDR3 length is 11 residues.

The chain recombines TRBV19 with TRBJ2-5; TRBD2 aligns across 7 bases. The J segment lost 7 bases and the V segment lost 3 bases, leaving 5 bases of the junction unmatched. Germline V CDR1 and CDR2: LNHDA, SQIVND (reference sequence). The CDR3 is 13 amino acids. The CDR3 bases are TGTGCCAGTAGTATTATGGGGGAGGGGACCCAGTACTTC. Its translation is CASSIMGEGTQYF.

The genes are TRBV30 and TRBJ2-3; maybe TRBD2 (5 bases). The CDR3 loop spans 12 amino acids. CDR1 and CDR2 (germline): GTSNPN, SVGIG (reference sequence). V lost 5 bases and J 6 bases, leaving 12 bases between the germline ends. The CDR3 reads CAWGPSMDTQYF. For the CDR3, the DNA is TGTGCCTGGGGTCCTAGCATGGATACGCAGTATTTT. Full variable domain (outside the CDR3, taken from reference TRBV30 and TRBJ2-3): SQTIHQWPATLVQPVGSPLSLECTVEGTSNPNLYWYRQAAGRGLQLLFYSVGIGQISSEVPQNLSASRPQDRQFILSSKKLLLSDSGFYLCAWGPSMDTQYFGPGTRLTVL.

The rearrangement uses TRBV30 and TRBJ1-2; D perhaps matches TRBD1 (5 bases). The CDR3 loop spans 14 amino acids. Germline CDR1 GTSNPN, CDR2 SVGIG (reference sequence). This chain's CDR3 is CARGEGTENYGYTF. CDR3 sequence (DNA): TGTGCTCGAGGGGAGGGGACGGAAAACTATGGCTACACCTTC.

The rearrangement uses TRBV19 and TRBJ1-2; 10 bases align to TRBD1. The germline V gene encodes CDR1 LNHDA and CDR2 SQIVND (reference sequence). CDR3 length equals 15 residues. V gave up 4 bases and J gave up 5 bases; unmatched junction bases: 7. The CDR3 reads CASSTGDRGGYGYTF. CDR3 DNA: TGTGCCAGTAGTACCGGGGACAGGGGCGGATATGGCTACACCTTC.

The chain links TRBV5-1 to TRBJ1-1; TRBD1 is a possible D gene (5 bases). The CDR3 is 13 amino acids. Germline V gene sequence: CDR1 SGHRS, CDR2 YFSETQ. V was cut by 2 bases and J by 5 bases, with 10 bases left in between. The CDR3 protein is CASSLWGTTEAFF. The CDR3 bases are TGCGCCAGCAGCTTATGGGGCACGACTGAAGCTTTCTTT.

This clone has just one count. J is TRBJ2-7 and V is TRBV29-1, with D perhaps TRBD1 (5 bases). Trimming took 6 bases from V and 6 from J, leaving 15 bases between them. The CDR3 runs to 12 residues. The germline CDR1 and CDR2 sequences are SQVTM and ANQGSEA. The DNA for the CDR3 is TGCAGCGTAGGCGGCAGGGTAACCGAGCAGTACTTC. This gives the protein CSVGGRVTEQYF.

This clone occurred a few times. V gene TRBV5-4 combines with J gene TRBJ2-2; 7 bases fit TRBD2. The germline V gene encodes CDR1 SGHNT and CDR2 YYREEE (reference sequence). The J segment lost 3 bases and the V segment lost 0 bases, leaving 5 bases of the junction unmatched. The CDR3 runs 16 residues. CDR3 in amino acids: CASSLDWGGDTGELFF. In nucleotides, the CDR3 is TGTGCCAGCAGCTTGGATTGGGGGGGGGACACCGGGGAGCTGTTTTTT.

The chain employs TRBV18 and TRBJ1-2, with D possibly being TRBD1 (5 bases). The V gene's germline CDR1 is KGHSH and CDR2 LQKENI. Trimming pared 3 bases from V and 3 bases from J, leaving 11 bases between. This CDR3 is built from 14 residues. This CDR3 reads CASSPPAGDYGYTF. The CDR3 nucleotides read TGTGCCAGCTCACCCCCCGCGGGGGACTATGGCTACACCTTC.

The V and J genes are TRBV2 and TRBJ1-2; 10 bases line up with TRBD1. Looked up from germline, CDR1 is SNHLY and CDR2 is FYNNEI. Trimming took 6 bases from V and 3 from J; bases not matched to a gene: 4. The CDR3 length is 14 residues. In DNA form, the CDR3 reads TGTGCCAGCAGCGACAGGGGGCGTGACTATGGCTACACCTTC. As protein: CASSDRGRDYGYTF.

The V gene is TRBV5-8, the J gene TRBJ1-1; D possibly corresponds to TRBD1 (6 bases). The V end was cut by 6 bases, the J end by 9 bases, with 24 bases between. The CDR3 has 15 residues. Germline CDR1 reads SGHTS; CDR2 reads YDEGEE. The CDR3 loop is CASNPRTALEIKAFF. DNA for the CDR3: TGTGCCAGCAACCCGCGGACAGCTTTGGAGATAAAAGCTTTCTTT.

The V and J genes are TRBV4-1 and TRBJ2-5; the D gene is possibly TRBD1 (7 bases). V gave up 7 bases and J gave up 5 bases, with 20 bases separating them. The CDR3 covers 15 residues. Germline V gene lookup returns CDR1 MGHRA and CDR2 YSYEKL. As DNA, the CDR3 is TGCGCCAGCACCATTACGACAGGGAGGTGGGAGACCCAGTACTTC. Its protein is CASTITTGRWETQYF.